These 28 T cell receptor beta chains originate from one sample sequenced in a study of cytomegalovirus exposure and HLA in healthy donors. PCR amplification relied on 60 Vbeta primers (plus 13 Jbeta primers). Method: immunoSEQ multiplex PCR; TCRdb's copy keeps in-frame clones and lacks some. Of about 160,000 clones listed, around four fifths were seen once; the top ten hold 0.96%. Sequencing was done on a sample of PBMCs. These receptor sequences come from a girl aged 2 to 10 in good health and CMV-seropositive.

The chain is built from TRBV30 and TRBJ2-1, with D hard to call. This CDR3 comprises 15 residues. Per the germline V gene, CDR1 is GTSNPN and CDR2 is SVGIG (reference sequence). Trimming left V 1 base short and J 0 bases short, with 10 bases between. The CDR3 spells CAWSEAVSSYNEQFF. CDR3 DNA: TGTGCCTGGAGTGAGGCGGTTAGCTCCTACAATGAGCAGTTCTTC.

V gene TRBV11-2 combines with J gene TRBJ2-1; 11 bases map to TRBD2. The junction had 6 bases not matched to a gene; V was cut back by 3 bases and J by 8 bases. The V gene's germline CDR1 is SGHAT and CDR2 FQNNGV. The CDR3 is made up of 15 amino acids. The CDR3 coding sequence is TGTGCCAGCAGCTTCACTAGCGGGAGCAACCATGAGCAGTTCTTC. Translated, it gives CASSFTSGSNHEQFF. Drawing the rest from reference TRBV11-2 and TRBJ2-1, the complete variable domain is EAGVAQSPRYKIIEKRQSVAFWCNPISGHATLYWYQQILGQGPKLLIQFQNNGVVDDSQLPKDRFSAERLKGVDSTLKIQPAKLEDSAVYLCASSFTSGSNHEQFFGPGTRLTVL.

The chain joins TRBV7-8 to TRBJ1-2, with D uncertain. Trimming took off 1 base at V and 0 bases at J, with 21 bases between the two ends. This CDR3 spans 19 amino acids. From germline, CDR1 is SGHVS and CDR2 FQNEAQ. CDR3: CASSLGGSVGFGSNYGYTF. The CDR3 region has the DNA TGTGCCAGCAGCTTAGGCGGGAGTGTGGGTTTTGGATCTAACTATGGCTACACCTTC.

This chain joins TRBV5-1 and TRBJ1-1; D might be TRBD1 (6 bases). Trimming left V 3 bases short and J 1 base short, with 19 bases between. CDR3 size: 17 residues. Germline V gene lookup returns CDR1 SGHRS and CDR2 YFSETQ. CDR3 in amino acids: CASSSLSQGSKNTEAFF. The CDR3 DNA is TGCGCCAGCAGCTCACTGAGCCAGGGGTCTAAGAACACTGAAGCTTTCTTT.

The CDR3 region is CSVEARQGSWYTEAFF. The DNA of the CDR3 is TGCAGCGTTGAAGCTAGACAGGGTAGCTGGTACACTGAAGCTTTCTTT. This chain uses TRBV29-1 with TRBJ1-1; 7 nucleotides line up with TRBD1. Germline CDR1 and CDR2: SQVTM and ANQGSEA. The CDR3 extends over 16 amino acids. The junction had 11 bases not matched to a gene; V was cut back by 1 base and J by 3 bases.

V is TRBV27 and J is TRBJ2-7; 10 bases agree with TRBD1. The CDR3 runs 16 residues. CDR1 and CDR2 (germline): MNHEY, SMNVEV (reference sequence). V was pared by 3 bases and J by 5 bases, with 10 bases of the junction left unmatched. The chain's CDR3 is CASSFISGTGVHEQYF. CDR3 coding DNA: TGTGCCAGCAGTTTTATTTCCGGGACAGGGGTCCACGAGCAGTACTTC.

V usage is TRBV7-3 and J usage is TRBJ2-3, with 7 positions matching TRBD2. Per the germline V gene, CDR1 is SGHTA and CDR2 is FQGTGA. The J segment lost 0 bases and the V segment lost 3 bases, leaving 0 bases of the junction unmatched. The CDR3 contains 14 residues. Here the CDR3 DNA reads TGTGCCAGCAGCTTTAGCGGGAGCACAGATACGCAGTATTTT. It translates to CASSFSGSTDTQYF. The variable domain in full, completed from reference TRBV7-3 and TRBJ2-3, reads GAGVSQTPSNKVTEKGKYVELRCDPISGHTALYWYRQSLGQGPEFLIYFQGTGAADDSGLPNDRFFAVRPEGSVSTLKIQRTERGDSAVYLCASSFSGSTDTQYFGPGTRLTVL.

The rearrangement uses TRBV4-2 and TRBJ2-5, with 9 bases matching TRBD1. Germline V gene sequence: CDR1 LGHNA, CDR2 YNFKEQ. The V segment lost 4 bases and the J segment 1 base; nucleotides outside the gene matches: 4. This CDR3 comprises 15 residues. CDR3 sequence: CASSPGQGSQETQYF. In nucleotides, the CDR3 is TGTGCCAGCAGCCCGGGACAGGGTTCCCAAGAGACCCAGTACTTC.

The genes are TRBV7-8 and TRBJ2-6; tentative D call: TRBD1 (6 bases). Germline V gives CDR1 SGHVS, CDR2 FQNEAQ. The CDR3 totals 18 residues. With 5 bases removed from V and 0 bases from J, the gap between germline ends came to 17 bases. In nucleotides, the CDR3 is TGTGCCAGCAGCCCGAACAGGGCCATGAGCTCTGGGGCCAACGTCCTGACTTTC. It translates to CASSPNRAMSSGANVLTF.

The genes are TRBV28 and TRBJ2-3, with D unresolved. Trimming stripped 7 bases from V and 3 bases from J, with 23 bases between. Germline CDR1 MDHEN, CDR2 SYDVKM. This CDR3 contains 17 residues. The DNA for the CDR3 is TGTGCCAGCAACCTCCTTACAGCTACAAGTACAACAGATACGCAGTATTTT. It yields the protein CASNLLTATSTTDTQYF.

The chain joins TRBV28 to TRBJ2-7, with D unresolved. Trimming took off 5 bases at V and 5 bases at J, with 19 bases between the two ends. This CDR3 comprises 15 residues. The germline V gene has CDR1 MDHEN and CDR2 SYDVKM. The CDR3 loop is CASSPGSRGDNEQYF. The CDR3 DNA reads TGTGCCAGCAGTCCTGGTAGTAGAGGCGATAACGAGCAGTACTTC.

V is TRBV6-5 and J is TRBJ1-3, with TRBD1 identical over 7 bases. Trimming at V came to 4 bases and at J to 2 bases, leaving 5 bases not matched to a gene. The CDR3 is 15 amino acids. Germline CDR1 and CDR2: MNHEY and SVGAGI. CDR3 DNA sequence: TGTGCCAGCAGTTTTACAGGGGAAGCTGGAAACACCATATATTTT. Protein product: CASSFTGEAGNTIYF.

J is TRBJ1-2 and V is TRBV28, with D perhaps matching TRBD1 (6 bases). V gave up 6 bases and J gave up 5 bases, with 13 bases separating them. From germline, CDR1 is MDHEN and CDR2 SYDVKM. This CDR3 contains 13 residues. The CDR3 DNA follows: TGTGCCAGCAGCTCCGAGGGGGTATATGGCTACACCTTC. Amino acids: CASSSEGVYGYTF.

The V gene is TRBV7-2, the J gene TRBJ2-3; D gene unclear. Between the trimmed V and J ends, which lost 5 bases and 0 bases, there was a span of 12 bases. The germline V gene encodes CDR1 SGHTA and CDR2 FQGNSA. This CDR3 region has 15 residues. CDR3 loop: CASSKTTSSTDTQYF. CDR3 bases: TGTGCCAGCAGCAAAACCACCAGTAGCACAGATACGCAGTATTTT.

In regard to this clone: The conserved final phenylalanine or tryptophan is absent from the CDR3, which likely points to a read error. The DNA is omitted, as the CDR3 cannot be located on it reliably, and the CDR3 follows TCRdb's listing. This chain connects TRBV21-1 to TRBJ2-7; the table's D call TRBD2 went unverified against the DNA. TRBV21-1 is labeled a pseudogene. The CDR3 comprises 8 residues, both ends counted. The CDR3 here is CASSPKAD.

The chain joins TRBV28 to TRBJ2-7; TRBD1 matches at 7 bases. V trimming: 5 bases; J trimming: 6 bases; junction bases outside the gene matches: 10. The CDR3 sequence is 14 residues long. Germline V gene lookup returns CDR1 MDHEN and CDR2 SYDVKM. The CDR3 DNA reads TGTGCCAGCAGTCCCAGGGACAGTGGCTCCGAGCAGTACTTC. It encodes CASSPRDSGSEQYF.

The J gene is TRBJ1-3, the V gene TRBV28, with D perhaps matching TRBD1 (5 bases). The CDR3 contains 12 residues. Germline assignment: CDR1 MDHEN and CDR2 SYDVKM. V lost 6 bases and J 5 bases, leaving 8 bases between the germline ends. The CDR3 region has the DNA TGTGCCAGCAGCAGACAGCGAAACACCATATATTTT. Translating gives CASSRQRNTIYF. Full variable domain (missing parts from reference TRBV28 and TRBJ1-3): DVKVTQSSRYLVKRTGEKVFLECVQDMDHENMFWYRQDPGLGLRLIYFSYDVKMKEKGDIPEGYSVSREKKERFSLILESASTNQTSMYLCASSRQRNTIYFGEGSWLTVV.

J is TRBJ1-2 and V is TRBV29-1; TRBD1 might be the D (6 bases). The germline V gene has CDR1 SQVTM and CDR2 ANQGSEA. Trimming cost V 7 bases and J 2 bases, with 14 bases left between them. The CDR3 runs 13 residues. CDR3 DNA: TGCAGCGCCGCGGGGGGGCCCAACTATGGCTACACCTTC. Protein sequence: CSAAGGPNYGYTF.

The rearrangement uses TRBV7-9 and TRBJ2-1; unclear D gene. CDR3 length: 15 residues. Germline loops: CDR1 SEHNR, CDR2 FQNEAQ (reference sequence). Between the trimmed V and J ends, which lost 5 bases and 0 bases, there was a span of 11 bases. CDR3 region: CASSPSRSSYNEQFF. The CDR3 DNA reads as TGTGCCAGCAGCCCCTCCCGGAGCTCCTACAATGAGCAGTTCTTC.

This clone was found once. V gene TRBV27 combines with J gene TRBJ1-3; D remains unclear. The CDR3 spans 14 residues. Germline V gene lookup returns CDR1 MNHEY and CDR2 SMNVEV (reference sequence). The V end lost 6 bases, the J end lost 0 bases, and 9 bases lay between the germline ends. The CDR3 bases are TGTGCCAGCAGGAAGCGGAGCTCTGGAAACACCATATATTTT. Protein product: CASRKRSSGNTIYF.

The chain combines TRBV29-1 with TRBJ2-3; a weak D match, TRBD1 (6 bases). CDR3 length equals 14 residues. V was trimmed by 3 bases and J by 1 base, leaving 11 bases between them. The germline gives CDR1 SQVTM, CDR2 ANQGSEA. The DNA for the CDR3 is TGCAGCGTTGAGAGGGGGTCAGGCACAGATACGCAGTATTTT. Translated: CSVERGSGTDTQYF.

The V and J genes are TRBV28 and TRBJ2-1; D is possibly TRBD2 (7 bases). The germline V gene has CDR1 MDHEN and CDR2 SYDVKM. Between the trimmed V and J ends, which lost 6 bases and 10 bases, there was a span of 13 bases. The CDR3 covers 12 residues. As DNA, the CDR3 is TGTGCCAGCAGCTCAGGGAGGGGGGAGCAGTTCTTC. This codes for CASSSGRGEQFF.

A word on this clone: The junction departs from germline at one end; a sequencing error may be responsible. The chain uses TRBV29-1 and TRBJ2-3; 12 positions agree with TRBD2. The CDR3 length is 19 residues. CDR1 SQVTM and CDR2 ANQGSEA come from the germline V gene. The CDR3 DNA is TGCAGCGTTCAGGGGACTAGCGGGCTTAACGTGGGAAGCACAGGTACGCAGTATTTT. This encodes CSVQGTSGLNVGSTGTQYF.

The chain couples TRBV15 to TRBJ2-7; maybe TRBD2 (5 bases). The V gene's germline CDR1 is LNHNV and CDR2 YYDKDF (reference sequence). The CDR3 covers 15 residues. V was cut by 3 bases and J by 2 bases, with 14 bases left in between. The CDR3 loop is CATSRGTPSTYEQYF. The CDR3 DNA reads TGTGCCACCAGCAGGGGTACCCCTAGCACCTACGAGCAGTACTTC. The full variable domain, its missing parts supplied by reference TRBV15 and TRBJ2-7, is DAMVIQNPRYQVTQFGKPVTLSCSQTLNHNVMYWYQQKSSQAPKLLFHYYDKDFNNEADTPDNFQSRRPNTSFCFLDIRSPGLGDTAMYLCATSRGTPSTYEQYFGPGTRLTVT.

This rearrangement joins TRBV6-5 to TRBJ2-7, with TRBD1 matching over 7 bases. Trimming cost V 5 bases and J 2 bases; bases outside gene matches: 6. The CDR3 spans 14 residues. The germline CDR1 and CDR2 sequences are MNHEY and SVGAGI. CDR3 coding DNA: TGTGCCAGCAGTAGCCGGGACAGAGCCTACGAGCAGTACTTC. Residues: CASSSRDRAYEQYF.

The V call is TRBV28, the J call TRBJ2-3, with 12 bases matching TRBD2. V was clipped by 4 bases and J by 2 bases; unmatched bases: 1. The CDR3 totals 15 residues. CDR1 is MDHEN and CDR2 is SYDVKM in the germline V gene. DNA of the CDR3: TGTGCCAGCAGTTGGACTAGCGGGAACACAGATACGCAGTATTTT. Translation: CASSWTSGNTDTQYF.

V usage is TRBV30 and J usage is TRBJ1-4, with 9 bases matching TRBD1. Looked up from germline, CDR1 is GTSNPN and CDR2 is SVGIG (reference sequence). The CDR3 is 15 amino acids. V dropped 0 bases and J dropped 7; count of bases not matched to a gene: 6. The CDR3 reads CAWSVRGTGFEKLFF. The CDR3 nucleotides read TGTGCCTGGAGTGTACGGGGGACAGGGTTTGAAAAACTGTTTTTT.

This clone was found a few times. The genes are TRBV4-1 and TRBJ1-5; no reliable D call. Germline values: CDR1 MGHRA, CDR2 YSYEKL. CDR3 size: 16 residues. V was cut by 0 bases and J by 9 bases, with 18 bases left in between. The CDR3 nucleotides read TGCGCCAGCAGCCAAGAGGCTGGGAGTGTAGTGTGGCCCCAGCATTTT. Encoded protein: CASSQEAGSVVWPQHF.